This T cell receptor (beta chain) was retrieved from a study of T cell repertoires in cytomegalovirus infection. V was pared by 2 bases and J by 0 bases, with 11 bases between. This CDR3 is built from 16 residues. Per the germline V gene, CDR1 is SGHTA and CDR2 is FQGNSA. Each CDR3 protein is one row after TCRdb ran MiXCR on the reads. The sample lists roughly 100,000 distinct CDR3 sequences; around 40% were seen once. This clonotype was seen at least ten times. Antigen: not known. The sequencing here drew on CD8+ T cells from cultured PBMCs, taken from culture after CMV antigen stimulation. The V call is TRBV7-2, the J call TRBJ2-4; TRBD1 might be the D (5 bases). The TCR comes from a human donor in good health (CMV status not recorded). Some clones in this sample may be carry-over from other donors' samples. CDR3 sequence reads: CASSLIDRLAKNIQYF. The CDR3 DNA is TGTGCCAGCAGCTTAATTGACAGATTAGCCAAAAACATTCAGTACTTC. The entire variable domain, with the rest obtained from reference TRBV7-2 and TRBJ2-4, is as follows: GAGVSQSPSNKVTEKGKDVELRCDPISGHTALYWYRQSLGQGLEFLIYFQGNSAPDKSGLPSDRFSAERTGGSVSTLTIQRTQQEDSAVYLCASSLIDRLAKNIQYFGAGTRLSVL.